This entry concerns a single T cell receptor beta chain. Method: immunoSEQ multiplex PCR; TCRdb's copy keeps in-frame clones and lacks some. The sample holds fewer than 180,000 clones, 80% to 95% seen once. In germline, CDR1 is SGHTA, CDR2 FQGNSA. This CDR3 spans 16 amino acids. Trimming pared 5 bases from V and 1 base from J, leaving 17 bases between. The sample originates from a study of T cell responses to AZD1222 COVID-19 vaccine. V and J are TRBV7-2 and TRBJ1-1; D might be TRBD1 (6 bases). Source: peripheral blood, taken 28 days after the second AZD1222 dose. The clonotype was recovered from an adult who received the AZD1222 COVID-19 vaccine. As DNA, the CDR3 is TGTGCCAGCAGCCCGGGGCAGGGGATCTCGAACACTGAAGCTTTCTTT. It yields the protein CASSPGQGISNTEAFF.